The sequence of this T cell receptor (beta chain) was determined in a study of blood T cell repertoires in COVID-19. Study-wide context: The United States, Italy and Spain supplied acute and convalescent COVID-19 samples. PBMCs, B-cell-depleted T cells, or T cells provided the cDNA or gDNA that made up the material.

Libraries were prepared by immunoSEQ multiplex PCR; TCRdb keeps only in-frame clonotypes and omits some of them. The repertoire holds some 300,000 clones, with around 89% as singletons. J was trimmed by 2 bases and V by 6 bases; bases with no gene match: 4. The CDR3 sequence is 13 residues long. Looked up from germline, CDR1 is MNHEY and CDR2 is SVGAGI. The specimen was peripheral blood. The sequence derives from a woman aged 25 to 39 who had recovered from COVID-19. V is TRBV6-5 and J is TRBJ2-7, with 7 bases that match TRBD2. In DNA form, the CDR3 reads TGTGCCAGCAGCCGGGACTATCCCTACGAGCAGTACTTC. Protein product: CASSRDYPYEQYF.